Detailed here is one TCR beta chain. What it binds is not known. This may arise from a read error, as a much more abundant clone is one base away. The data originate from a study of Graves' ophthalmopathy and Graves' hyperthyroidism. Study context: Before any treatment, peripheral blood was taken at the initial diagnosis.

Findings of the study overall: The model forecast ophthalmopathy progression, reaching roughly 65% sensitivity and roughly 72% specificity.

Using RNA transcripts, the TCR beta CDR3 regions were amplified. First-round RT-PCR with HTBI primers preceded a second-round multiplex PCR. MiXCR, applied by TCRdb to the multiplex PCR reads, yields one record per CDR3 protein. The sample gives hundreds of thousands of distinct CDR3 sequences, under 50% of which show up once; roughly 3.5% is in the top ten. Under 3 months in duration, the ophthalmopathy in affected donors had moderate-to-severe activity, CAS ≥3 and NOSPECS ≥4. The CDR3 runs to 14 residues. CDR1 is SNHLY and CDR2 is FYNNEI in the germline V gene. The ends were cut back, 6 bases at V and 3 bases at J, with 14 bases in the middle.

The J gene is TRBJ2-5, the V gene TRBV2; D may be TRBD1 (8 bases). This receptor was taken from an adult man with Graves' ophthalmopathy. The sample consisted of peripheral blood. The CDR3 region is CASRETGGEETQYF. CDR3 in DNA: TGTGCCAGCAGGGAAACAGGGGGGGAAGAGACCCAGTACTTC. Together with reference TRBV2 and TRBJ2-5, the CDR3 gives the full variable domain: EPEVTQTPSHQVTQMGQEVILRCVPISNHLYFYWYRQILGQKVEFLVSFYNNEISEKSEIFDDQFSVERPDGSNFTLKIRSTKLEDSAMYFCASRETGGEETQYFGPGTRLLVL.